Described below is a single TCR beta chain sequence and its context. The method was immunoSEQ multiplex PCR; TCRdb's version includes in-frame clones alone and lacks a portion of them. The sample has 100,000 to 150,000 clones, over 75% seen once. The data were taken from a study of blood T cell repertoires in COVID-19. Turning to the study itself: The United States, Italy and Spain supplied acute and convalescent COVID-19 samples.

CDR1 and CDR2 (germline): MGHRA, YSYEKL. The V end lost 4 bases, the J end lost 3 bases, and 15 bases lay between the germline ends. The CDR3 has 16 residues. The sequence was obtained from a man aged 70 or older with active COVID-19. The sample taken for sequencing was peripheral blood. This sequence joins TRBV4-1 and TRBJ2-2; possible D gene TRBD1, 6 bases. The DNA of the CDR3 is TGCGCCAGCAGCCCAGGGGAGCGTCTGGACACCGGGGAGCTGTTTTTT. Translating gives CASSPGERLDTGELFF.